This entry lists 15 T cell receptor beta chains sequenced from one sample in a study of CD8 T cells in Susac syndrome. RNA was extracted with the RNeasy kit, and a quantity of 0.5 to 1 ug was reverse transcribed using random hexamers. One entry per CDR3 protein, called by TCRdb with MiXCR from the immunoSEQ multiplex PCR reads. The sample has roughly 200,000 distinct CDR3 sequences, around 94% seen once. Sequencing input: CD4+ T cells from PBMCs. These receptors were taken from a human donor with Susac syndrome.

The chain uses TRBV7-2 and TRBJ2-1; a weak D match, TRBD2 (5 bases). Per germline, CDR1 SGHTA and CDR2 FQGNSA. The CDR3 length is 14 residues. V dropped 10 bases and J dropped 6 bases, with 19 bases sitting between them. The CDR3 DNA reads TGTGCCACCCTCGAGGGCAAGACCCCCAATGAGCAGTTCTTC. Translating it yields CATLEGKTPNEQFF.

The chain recombines TRBV11-2 with TRBJ2-3; no clear D. V was shortened by 2 bases and J by 3 bases, with 9 bases between the two germline ends. The CDR3 runs to 14 residues. The germline V gene encodes CDR1 SGHAT and CDR2 FQNNGV. In DNA form, the CDR3 reads TGTGCCAGCAGCTTACGGATTTCGACAGATACGCAGTATTTT. This codes for CASSLRISTDTQYF.

The gene calls are TRBV30 and TRBJ1-5; D might be TRBD1 (5 bases). Looked up from germline, CDR1 is GTSNPN and CDR2 is SVGIG (reference sequence). The CDR3 runs to 15 residues. Between the trimmed V and J ends, which lost 0 bases and 6 bases, there was a span of 15 bases. The CDR3 loop reads CAWSVLGQGSQPQHF. The CDR3 nucleotides are TGTGCCTGGAGTGTACTGGGGCAGGGAAGTCAGCCCCAGCATTTT.

This chain joins TRBV13 and TRBJ1-2; 9 nucleotides line up with TRBD1. Germline loops: CDR1 PRHDT, CDR2 FYEKMQ (reference sequence). CDR3 length: 14 residues. Trimming at V came to 5 bases and at J to 8 bases, leaving 9 bases not matched to a gene. The CDR3 DNA reads as TGTGCCAGCAGCCCGGACAGGGGATCGTTGGGCTACACCTTC. It specifies CASSPDRGSLGYTF.

The chain carries TRBV11-3 and TRBJ2-2; 9 bases agree with TRBD1. Germline V lookup: CDR1 SGHNT, CDR2 YENEEA. Unmatched junction bases numbered 1, after V lost 8 bases and J lost 6 bases. The CDR3 spans 12 residues. The CDR3 coding sequence is TGTGCCAGCGGGACAGGGCCCGGGGAGCTGTTTTTT. This codes for CASGTGPGELFF.

The CDR3 DNA reads TGTGCCAGCAGTTATACACGCCTAGCGGGAATTATCTACGAGCAGTACTTC. Its translation: CASSYTRLAGIIYEQYF. The V gene is TRBV2, the J gene TRBJ2-7; 9 positions agree with TRBD2. Germline V lookup: CDR1 SNHLY, CDR2 FYNNEI. Losses at the gene ends were 5 bases for V and 3 bases for J; bases not matched to a gene: 14. The CDR3 contains 17 residues.

The V gene is TRBV30, the J gene TRBJ2-1; 11 nucleotides align to TRBD2. J lost 4 bases, V lost 1 base, and 9 bases had no gene match. This CDR3 is 17 amino acids long. The germline gives CDR1 GTSNPN, CDR2 SVGIG (reference sequence). Here the CDR3 reads CAWSGRGTSGSYNEQFF. The CDR3 region has the DNA TGTGCCTGGAGTGGGCGGGGGACTAGCGGATCTTACAATGAGCAGTTCTTC. The entire variable domain, with the rest obtained from reference TRBV30 and TRBJ2-1, is as follows: SQTIHQWPATLVQPVGSPLSLECTVEGTSNPNLYWYRQAAGRGLQLLFYSVGIGQISSEVPQNLSASRPQDRQFILSSKKLLLSDSGFYLCAWSGRGTSGSYNEQFFGPGTRLTVL.

About this clonotype itself: One end of the junction varies from germline; a read error may be responsible. The chain couples TRBV28 to TRBJ2-7; TRBD1 is a possible D gene (5 bases). From germline, CDR1 is MDHEN and CDR2 SYDVKM. The CDR3 consists of 11 residues. CDR3 in DNA: TGTGCCAGCAGTTCAGGACACGTCTGGCACTTC. Its protein is CASSSGHVWHF.

V gene TRBV28 combines with J gene TRBJ2-7; D is uncertain. CDR1 and CDR2 from the germline V gene are MDHEN and SYDVKM. Trimming took 5 bases from V and 2 from J, leaving 7 bases between them. The CDR3 consists of 12 residues. CDR3: CASSIQTYEQYF. For the CDR3, the DNA is TGTGCCAGCAGTATACAAACCTACGAGCAGTACTTC.

The rearrangement joins TRBV7-2 to TRBJ1-5; D unclear. V lost 2 bases, J lost 0 bases, and 8 bases lay in between. This CDR3 has 15 residues. The germline V gene encodes CDR1 SGHTA and CDR2 FQGNSA. Here the CDR3 reads CASSLTVNSNQPQHF. CDR3 DNA sequence: TGTGCCAGCAGCTTAACGGTTAATAGCAATCAGCCCCAGCATTTT.

CDR3 in amino acids: CSGQGGGRTEAFF. In DNA form, the CDR3 reads TGCAGTGGCCAAGGGGGGGGACGAACTGAAGCTTTCTTT. The chain carries TRBV20-1 and TRBJ1-1; weak D call: TRBD1 (6 bases). The V gene's germline CDR1 is DFQATT and CDR2 SNEGSKA (reference sequence). Between the trimmed V and J ends, which lost 7 bases and 5 bases, there was a span of 17 bases. This CDR3 is built from 13 residues.

The chain carries TRBV5-1 and TRBJ2-1; 10 bases are shared with TRBD1. The germline CDR1 and CDR2 sequences are SGHRS and YFSETQ. The CDR3 contains 15 residues. V shed 4 bases and J 7 bases; nucleotides not matched to a gene: 8. CDR3 protein: CASSQLGQGRNEQFF. The CDR3 DNA follows: TGCGCCAGCAGCCAGTTGGGACAGGGGCGAAATGAGCAGTTCTTC.

This chain connects TRBV24-1 to TRBJ2-5; 8 bases agree with TRBD1. V trimming: 2 bases; J trimming: 1 base; junction bases outside the gene matches: 2. CDR3 size: 15 residues. Germline V gives CDR1 KGHDR, CDR2 SFDVKD. DNA for the CDR3: TGTGCCACCAGTGATTCCGGGACAGGCCAAGAGACCCAGTACTTC. It is translated as CATSDSGTGQETQYF.

The chain couples TRBV7-9 to TRBJ1-6; D uncertain. The ends were cut back, 4 bases at V and 7 bases at J, with 14 bases in the middle. The CDR3 totals 15 residues. CDR1 is SEHNR and CDR2 is FQNEAQ in the germline V gene (reference sequence). The CDR3 sequence is CASSSRTAANSPLHF. The CDR3 DNA reads as TGTGCCAGCAGCTCTAGGACGGCGGCGAATTCACCCCTCCACTTT.

The V call is TRBV7-2, the J call TRBJ2-1, with TRBD1 matching 9 bases. Germline values: CDR1 SGHTA, CDR2 FQGNSA. With 5 bases clipped from V and 9 bases from J, the junction kept 11 bases outside the gene matches. The CDR3 has 15 amino acids. As DNA, the CDR3 is TGTGCCAGCAGCCCACAAACAGGGGGCTGGGGTGAGCAGTTCTTC. This translates into CASSPQTGGWGEQFF. Using reference TRBV7-2 and TRBJ2-1 for the parts outside the CDR3, the full variable domain is GAGVSQSPSNKVTEKGKDVELRCDPISGHTALYWYRQSLGQGLEFLIYFQGNSAPDKSGLPSDRFSAERTGGSVSTLTIQRTQQEDSAVYLCASSPQTGGWGEQFFGPGTRLTVL.